Presented here are 17 T cell receptor beta chains from one specimen sequenced in a study of T cell responses to AZD1222 COVID-19 vaccine. Sequenced by immunoSEQ multiplex PCR; TCRdb stores in-frame clones only, minus some. Of approximately 130,000 clones listed, 80% to 95% were seen once; the top ten hold roughly 4.2%. Sequenced here: peripheral blood, sampled 28 days after the second dose of the MenACWY control vaccine. All receptors come from an adult who received the MenACWY meningococcal vaccine as a control.

The chain has TRBV7-6 and TRBJ1-1; no definite D call. The germline gives CDR1 SGHVS, CDR2 FNYEAQ. The length of the CDR3 is 11 residues. The V and J ends lost 5 bases and 5 bases respectively, with 6 bases between them. CDR3 nucleotide sequence: TGTGCCAGCAGCAGGGAAACTGAAGCTTTCTTT. Protein product: CASSRETEAFF.

The chain recombines TRBV2 with TRBJ2-1, with TRBD2 matching over 7 bases. The V gene end was trimmed by 8 bases and the J gene end by 3 bases; junction bases not matched to a gene: 13. CDR1 and CDR2 (germline): SNHLY, FYNNEI. The CDR3 runs to 16 residues. The CDR3 DNA reads as TGTGCCAGCGGGTCGCTCGGCCTAGCGGACTACAATGAGCAGTTCTTC. Protein: CASGSLGLADYNEQFF. The complete variable domain, with remaining parts taken from reference TRBV2 and TRBJ2-1, reads EPEVTQTPSHQVTQMGQEVILRCVPISNHLYFYWYRQILGQKVEFLVSFYNNEISEKSEIFDDQFSVERPDGSNFTLKIRSTKLEDSAMYFCASGSLGLADYNEQFFGPGTRLTVL.

This clone turned up a few times. The rearrangement uses TRBV5-1 and TRBJ2-2; D is ambiguous. The CDR3 runs 13 residues. Germline CDR1 SGHRS, CDR2 YFSETQ. V was pared by 5 bases and J by 5 bases, with 10 bases between. The CDR3 is CASRIASTGELFF. The CDR3 DNA is TGCGCCAGCAGAATCGCTTCAACCGGGGAGCTGTTTTTT.

In DNA, the CDR3 is TGTGCCAGCAGTTTACGAACACAGGGAAATAATTCACCCCTCCACTTT. Residues: CASSLRTQGNNSPLHF. The chain is built from TRBV28 and TRBJ1-6, with D possibly being TRBD1 (6 bases). V lost 2 bases, J lost 5 bases, and 13 bases lay in between. The CDR3 has 16 residues. Germline loops: CDR1 MDHEN, CDR2 SYDVKM. The full variable domain, completed using reference TRBV28 and TRBJ1-6, is DVKVTQSSRYLVKRTGEKVFLECVQDMDHENMFWYRQDPGLGLRLIYFSYDVKMKEKGDIPEGYSVSREKKERFSLILESASTNQTSMYLCASSLRTQGNNSPLHFGNGTRLTVT.

This rearrangement joins TRBV2 to TRBJ1-3; D is ambiguous. V lost 2 bases to trimming and J lost 0 bases, with 2 bases between them. The germline V gene has CDR1 SNHLY and CDR2 FYNNEI. CDR3 size: 13 residues. The CDR3 here is CASSENSGNTIYF. The CDR3 DNA sequence: TGTGCCAGCAGTGAAAACTCTGGAAACACCATATATTTT.

In DNA form, the CDR3 reads TGTGCCAGCAGCTTAGACGGGGGTCATGGCTACACCTTC. This codes for CASSLDGGHGYTF. V usage is TRBV7-9 and J usage is TRBJ1-2; tentative D call: TRBD1 (5 bases). V dropped 1 base and J dropped 6 bases, with 9 bases sitting between them. CDR3 size: 13 residues. Germline V lookup: CDR1 SEHNR, CDR2 FQNEAQ (reference sequence). The full variable domain, rest sourced from reference TRBV7-9 and TRBJ1-2, is DTGVSQNPRHKITKRGQNVTFRCDPISEHNRLYWYRQTLGQGPEFLTYFQNEAQLEKSRLLSDRFSAERPKGSFSTLEIQRTEQGDSAMYLCASSLDGGHGYTFGSGTRLTVV.

The gene calls are TRBV5-6 and TRBJ1-1; D is undetermined. Germline CDR1 is SGHDT and CDR2 is YYEEEE. The CDR3 length is 13 residues. V was trimmed by 0 bases and J by 1 base, leaving 4 bases between them. CDR3 protein: CASSLGRNTEAFF. The CDR3 DNA is TGTGCCAGCAGCTTGGGACGGAACACTGAAGCTTTCTTT.

The gene calls are TRBV5-1 and TRBJ2-7; D possibly matches TRBD1 or TRBD2 (7 bases each). CDR3 length: 17 residues. Germline CDR1 reads SGHRS; CDR2 reads YFSETQ. V lost 4 bases to trimming and J lost 5 bases, with 25 bases between them. This CDR3 reads CASSILAPAGQSHEQYV. The DNA for the CDR3 is TGCGCCAGCAGCATCCTGGCCCCAGCGGGACAGTCCCACGAGCAGTACGTC.

This clone was counted once. This sequence joins TRBV28 and TRBJ1-2, with D unclear. V gave up 1 base and J gave up 3 bases, with 6 bases separating them. CDR3 length: 13 amino acids. CDR1 is MDHEN, CDR2 SYDVKM, per germline. The CDR3, as DNA: TGTGCCAGCAGTTTATCCGGGTACTATGGCTACACCTTC. This translates into CASSLSGYYGYTF.

A remark on this clone: Compared with germline, one end of the junction differs, possibly owing to a read error. The V gene is TRBV19, the J gene TRBJ1-5; D not certain. CDR1 is LNHDA, CDR2 SQIVND, per germline (reference sequence). The CDR3 loop spans 13 amino acids. The CDR3 coding sequence is TGTGCCAGTAGTATTAAGGGCAACCAGCCCCAGCATTTT. Translating gives CASSIKGNQPQHF.

The chain couples TRBV2 to TRBJ1-5, with D perhaps TRBD1 (5 bases). Germline V gene sequence: CDR1 SNHLY, CDR2 FYNNEI. The CDR3 extends over 17 amino acids. With 8 bases removed from V and 0 bases from J, the gap between germline ends came to 20 bases. This CDR3 is CASSYGAGMVSNQPQHF. CDR3 sequence (DNA): TGTGCCAGCTCGTATGGGGCAGGGATGGTTAGCAATCAGCCCCAGCATTTT.

The rearrangement uses TRBV14 and TRBJ1-2; 7 bases line up with TRBD1. The germline CDR1 and CDR2 sequences are SGHDN and FVKESK. V was clipped by 4 bases and J by 2 bases; unmatched bases: 7. The CDR3 spans 15 residues. The CDR3 protein is CASSRSGGGNYGYTF. CDR3 coding DNA: TGTGCCAGCAGCCGATCAGGGGGAGGAAACTATGGCTACACCTTC.

This chain links TRBV28 with TRBJ2-3; 8 nucleotides agree with TRBD1. This CDR3 spans 15 amino acids. The germline CDR1 and CDR2 sequences are MDHEN and SYDVKM. The junction had 6 bases not matched to a gene; V was cut back by 5 bases and J by 2 bases. The CDR3 DNA is TGTGCCAGCAGTCTAACGACAGGGGACACAGATACGCAGTATTTT. This codes for CASSLTTGDTDTQYF.

The chain couples TRBV20-1 to TRBJ1-2; D remains ambiguous. The CDR3 has 10 amino acids. V was clipped by 5 bases and J by 4 bases, with 5 bases between them. Per the germline V gene, CDR1 is DFQATT and CDR2 is SNEGSKA (reference sequence). Written as DNA, the CDR3 is TGCAGTGCTTCGGGCTATGGCTACACCTTC. This encodes CSASGYGYTF.

The rearrangement links TRBV7-9 to TRBJ2-7; D is possibly TRBD1 (6 bases). The CDR3 covers 13 residues. Per the germline V gene, CDR1 is SEHNR and CDR2 is FQNEAQ (reference sequence). V was clipped by 3 bases and J by 2 bases, with 8 bases between them. This chain's CDR3 is CASSFQGTYEQYF. The CDR3 nucleotides read TGTGCCAGCAGCTTTCAGGGGACCTACGAGCAGTACTTC.

The chain carries TRBV6-5 and TRBJ2-3; a possible D gene is TRBD2 (5 bases). CDR1 and CDR2 (germline): MNHEY, SVGAGI. CDR3 length: 15 residues. The V and J ends lost 0 bases and 3 bases respectively, with 10 bases between them. DNA of the CDR3: TGTGCCAGCAGTTACTCGAGGGCAATTACAGATACGCAGTATTTT. The encoded protein is CASSYSRAITDTQYF.

Only a few counts were recorded for this clone. V gene TRBV5-4 combines with J gene TRBJ2-1, with 7 bases lining up with TRBD2. This CDR3 has 16 amino acids. V trimming: 10 bases; J trimming: 0 bases; junction bases outside the gene matches: 13. Germline V lookup: CDR1 SGHNT, CDR2 YYREEE (reference sequence). CDR3 DNA sequence: TGTGCCCTGGGGGGGAGTGCCCGGGGCTCCTACAATGAGCAGTTCTTC. Its protein is CALGGSARGSYNEQFF.